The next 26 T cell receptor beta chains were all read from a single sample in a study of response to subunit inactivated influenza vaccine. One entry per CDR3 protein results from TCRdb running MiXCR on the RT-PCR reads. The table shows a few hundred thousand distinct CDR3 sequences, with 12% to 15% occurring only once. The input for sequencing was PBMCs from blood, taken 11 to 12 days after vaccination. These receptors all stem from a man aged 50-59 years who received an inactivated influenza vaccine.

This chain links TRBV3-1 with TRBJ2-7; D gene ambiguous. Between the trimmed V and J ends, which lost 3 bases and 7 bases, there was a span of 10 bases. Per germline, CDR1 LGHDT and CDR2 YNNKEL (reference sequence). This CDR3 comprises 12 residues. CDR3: CASSQGSLEQYF. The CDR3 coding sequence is TGTGCCAGCAGCCAGGGTAGTCTGGAGCAGTACTTC.

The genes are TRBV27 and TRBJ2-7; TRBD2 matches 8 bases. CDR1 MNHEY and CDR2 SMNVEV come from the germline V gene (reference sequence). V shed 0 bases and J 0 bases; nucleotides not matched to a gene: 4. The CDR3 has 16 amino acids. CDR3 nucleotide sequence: TGTGCCAGCAGTTTATCCCTACTAGCGGCCTCCTACGAGCAGTACTTC. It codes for CASSLSLLAASYEQYF.

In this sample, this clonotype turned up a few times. This chain's CDR3 is CASSSLWERDYSDTQYF. CDR3 DNA sequence: TGTGCCAGCAGTTCCCTTTGGGAGCGGGACTATTCGGATACGCAGTATTTT. The V call is TRBV5-4, the J call TRBJ2-3; TRBD2 matches at 7 bases. The CDR3 extends over 17 amino acids. V dropped 5 bases and J dropped 6; count of bases not matched to a gene: 18. Germline CDR1 is SGHNT and CDR2 is YYREEE (reference sequence). Full variable domain (outside the CDR3, taken from reference TRBV5-4 and TRBJ2-3): ETGVTQSPTHLIKTRGQQVTLRCSSQSGHNTVSWYQQALGQGPQFIFQYYREEENGRGNFPPRFSGLQFPNYSSELNVNALELDDSALYLCASSSLWERDYSDTQYFGPGTRLTVL.

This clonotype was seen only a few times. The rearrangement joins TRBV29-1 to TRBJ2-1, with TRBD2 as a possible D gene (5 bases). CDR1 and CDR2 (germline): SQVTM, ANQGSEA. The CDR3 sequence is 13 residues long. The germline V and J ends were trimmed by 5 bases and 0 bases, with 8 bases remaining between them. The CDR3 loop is CSVFEGSYNEQFF. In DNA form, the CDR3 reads TGCAGCGTTTTCGAGGGCTCCTACAATGAGCAGTTCTTC.

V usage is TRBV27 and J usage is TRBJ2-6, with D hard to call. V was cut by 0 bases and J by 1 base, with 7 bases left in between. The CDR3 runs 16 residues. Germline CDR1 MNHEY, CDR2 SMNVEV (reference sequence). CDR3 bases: TGTGCCAGCAGTTTATCGTTGGGGTCTGGGGCCAACGTCCTGACTTTC. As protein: CASSLSLGSGANVLTF.

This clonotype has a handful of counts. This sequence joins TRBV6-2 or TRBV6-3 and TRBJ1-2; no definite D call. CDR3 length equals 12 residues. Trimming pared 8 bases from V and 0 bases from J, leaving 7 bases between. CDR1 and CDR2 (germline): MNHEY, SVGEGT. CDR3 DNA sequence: TGTGCCAGCCGGGTTACTAACTATGGCTACACCTTC. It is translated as CASRVTNYGYTF.

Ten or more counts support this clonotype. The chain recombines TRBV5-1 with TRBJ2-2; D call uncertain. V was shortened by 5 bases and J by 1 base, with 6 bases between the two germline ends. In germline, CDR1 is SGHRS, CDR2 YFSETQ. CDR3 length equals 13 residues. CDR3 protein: CASSALNTGELFF. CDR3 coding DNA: TGCGCCAGCAGTGCGCTGAACACCGGGGAGCTGTTTTTT.

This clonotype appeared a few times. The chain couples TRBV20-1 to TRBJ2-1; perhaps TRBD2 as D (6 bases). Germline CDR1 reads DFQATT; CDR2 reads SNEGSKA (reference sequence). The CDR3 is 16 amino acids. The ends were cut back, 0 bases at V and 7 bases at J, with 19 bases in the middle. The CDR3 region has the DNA TGCAGTGCTAGAGATCTGGGAGGACGCGGCCCGAATGAGCAGTTCTTC. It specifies CSARDLGGRGPNEQFF.

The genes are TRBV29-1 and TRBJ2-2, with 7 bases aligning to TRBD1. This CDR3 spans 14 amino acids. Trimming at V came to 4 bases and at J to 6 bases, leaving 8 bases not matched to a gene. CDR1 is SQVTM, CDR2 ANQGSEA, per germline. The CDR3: CSVAPTGVSGELFF. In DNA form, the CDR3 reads TGCAGCGTTGCCCCTACAGGGGTATCCGGGGAGCTGTTTTTT.

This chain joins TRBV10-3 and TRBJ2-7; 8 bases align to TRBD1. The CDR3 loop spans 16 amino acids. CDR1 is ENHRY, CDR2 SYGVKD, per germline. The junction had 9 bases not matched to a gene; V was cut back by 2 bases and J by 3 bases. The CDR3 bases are TGTGCCATCAGTGAGCCGTGGACAGGGACTTACTACGAGCAGTACTTC. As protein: CAISEPWTGTYYEQYF.

CDR3 in amino acids: CSVERGTVYGYTF. The CDR3, as DNA: TGCAGCGTTGAAAGGGGGACAGTTTATGGCTACACCTTC. This rearrangement joins TRBV29-1 to TRBJ1-2, with TRBD1 identical over 7 bases. The germline CDR1 and CDR2 sequences are SQVTM and ANQGSEA. J was trimmed by 5 bases and V by 2 bases; bases with no gene match: 5. This CDR3 region has 13 residues.

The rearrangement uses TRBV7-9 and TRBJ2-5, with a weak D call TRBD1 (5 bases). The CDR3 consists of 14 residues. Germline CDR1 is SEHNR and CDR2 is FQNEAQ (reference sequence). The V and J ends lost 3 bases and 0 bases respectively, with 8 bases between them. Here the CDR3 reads CASSFRQNQETQYF. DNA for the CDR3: TGTGCCAGCAGCTTTCGACAGAACCAAGAGACCCAGTACTTC.

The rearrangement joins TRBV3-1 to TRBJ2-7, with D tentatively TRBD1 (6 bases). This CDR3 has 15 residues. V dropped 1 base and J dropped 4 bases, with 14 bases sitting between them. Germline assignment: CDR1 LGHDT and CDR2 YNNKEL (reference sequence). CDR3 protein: CASSQAQGPTYEQYF. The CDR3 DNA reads TGTGCCAGCAGCCAAGCTCAGGGGCCCACTTACGAGCAGTACTTC.

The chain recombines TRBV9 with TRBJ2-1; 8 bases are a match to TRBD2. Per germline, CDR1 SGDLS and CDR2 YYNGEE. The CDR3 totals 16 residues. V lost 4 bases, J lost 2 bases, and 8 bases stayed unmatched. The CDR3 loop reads CASSITTSGPYNEQFF. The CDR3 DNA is TGTGCCAGCAGCATCACTACTAGCGGTCCCTACAATGAGCAGTTCTTC.

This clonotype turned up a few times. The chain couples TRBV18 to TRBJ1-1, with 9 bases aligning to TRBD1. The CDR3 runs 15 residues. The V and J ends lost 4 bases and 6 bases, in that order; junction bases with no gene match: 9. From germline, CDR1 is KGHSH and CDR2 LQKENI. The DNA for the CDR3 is TGTGCCAGCTCACTTTCACAGGGGGCGCGCGCTGAAGCTTTCTTT. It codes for CASSLSQGARAEAFF.

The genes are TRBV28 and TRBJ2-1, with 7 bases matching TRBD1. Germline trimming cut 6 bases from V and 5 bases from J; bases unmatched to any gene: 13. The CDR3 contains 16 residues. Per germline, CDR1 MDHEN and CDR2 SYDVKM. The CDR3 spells CASSTAAAQGNNEQFF. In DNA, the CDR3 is TGTGCCAGCAGCACCGCGGCTGCACAGGGGAACAATGAGCAGTTCTTC.

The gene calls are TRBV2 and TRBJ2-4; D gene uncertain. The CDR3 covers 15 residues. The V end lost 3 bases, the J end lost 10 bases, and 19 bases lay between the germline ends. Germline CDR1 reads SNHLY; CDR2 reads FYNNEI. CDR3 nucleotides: TGTGCCAGCAGTGATCCTGGGTTAATGGGTTCGATTCAGTACTTC. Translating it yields CASSDPGLMGSIQYF.

The CDR3 sequence is CASRPQGWNYGYTF. The CDR3 DNA sequence: TGTGCCAGCAGGCCACAAGGTTGGAACTATGGCTACACCTTC. The chain couples TRBV6-1 to TRBJ1-2; D remains ambiguous. The CDR3 is 14 amino acids. Germline lookup yields CDR1 MNHNS and CDR2 SASEGT. The ends were cut back, 6 bases at V and 2 bases at J, with 13 bases in the middle.

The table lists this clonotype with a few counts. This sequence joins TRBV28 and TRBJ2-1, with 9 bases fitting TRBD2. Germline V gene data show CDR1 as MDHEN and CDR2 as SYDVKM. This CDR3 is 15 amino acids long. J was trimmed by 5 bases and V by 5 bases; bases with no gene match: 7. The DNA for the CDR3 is TGTGCCAGCAGTGCGGGGGGGACCAACAACAATGAGCAGTTCTTC. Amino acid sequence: CASSAGGTNNNEQFF.

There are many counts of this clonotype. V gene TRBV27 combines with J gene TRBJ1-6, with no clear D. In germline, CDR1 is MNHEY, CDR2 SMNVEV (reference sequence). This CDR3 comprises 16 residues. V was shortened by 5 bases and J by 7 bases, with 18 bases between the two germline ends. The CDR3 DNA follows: TGTGCCAGCAGTCCTGACCGACGGACTCAGAATTCACCCCTCCACTTT. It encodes CASSPDRRTQNSPLHF.

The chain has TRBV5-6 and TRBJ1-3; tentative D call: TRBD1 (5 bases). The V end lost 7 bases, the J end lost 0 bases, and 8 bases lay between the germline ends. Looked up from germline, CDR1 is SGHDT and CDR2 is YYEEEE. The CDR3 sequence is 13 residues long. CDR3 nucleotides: TGTGCCAGCCACAGGATCTCTGGAAACACCATATATTTT. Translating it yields CASHRISGNTIYF. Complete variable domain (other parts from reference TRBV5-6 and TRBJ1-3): DAGVTQSPTHLIKTRGQQVTLRCSPKSGHDTVSWYQQALGQGPQFIFQYYEEEERQRGNFPDRFSGHQFPNYSSELNVNALLLGDSALYLCASHRISGNTIYFGEGSWLTVV.

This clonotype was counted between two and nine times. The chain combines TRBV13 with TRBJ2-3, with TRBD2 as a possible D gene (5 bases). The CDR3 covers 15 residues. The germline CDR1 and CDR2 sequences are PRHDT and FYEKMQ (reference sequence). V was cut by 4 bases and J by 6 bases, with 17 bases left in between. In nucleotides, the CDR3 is TGTGCCAGCAGCTCCGTAGCGTGGGGTGGGGATACGCAGTATTTT. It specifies CASSSVAWGGDTQYF.

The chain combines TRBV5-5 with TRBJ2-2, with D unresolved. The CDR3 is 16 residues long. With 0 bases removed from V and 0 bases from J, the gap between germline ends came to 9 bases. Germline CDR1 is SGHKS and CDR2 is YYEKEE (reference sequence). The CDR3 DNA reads TGTGCCAGCAGCTTGGGGCCAGCGCCGAACACCGGGGAGCTGTTTTTT. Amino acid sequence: CASSLGPAPNTGELFF.

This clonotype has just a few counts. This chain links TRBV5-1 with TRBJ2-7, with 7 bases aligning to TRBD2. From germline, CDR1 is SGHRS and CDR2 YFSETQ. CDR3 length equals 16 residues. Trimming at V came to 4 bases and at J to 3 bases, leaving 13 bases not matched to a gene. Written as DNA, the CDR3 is TGCGCCAGCAGCCACGGTCGGGCGGGGGAGGGCTACGAGCAGTACTTC. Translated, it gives CASSHGRAGEGYEQYF.

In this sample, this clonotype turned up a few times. In DNA form, the CDR3 reads TGTGCCAGCAGCTTAGTTGCATCTGGGACCCAGTACTTC. Translation gives CASSLVASGTQYF. The chain is built from TRBV7-9 and TRBJ2-5; no clear D gene. Deletions cut 1 base from V and 7 bases from J, with 10 bases between. The germline gives CDR1 SEHNR, CDR2 FQNEAQ (reference sequence). This CDR3 is built from 13 residues.

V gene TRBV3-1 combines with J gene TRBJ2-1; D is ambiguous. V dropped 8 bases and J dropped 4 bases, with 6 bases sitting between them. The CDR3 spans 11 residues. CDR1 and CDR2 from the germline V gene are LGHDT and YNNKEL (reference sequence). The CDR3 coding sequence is TGTGCCAGCGGGGATTACAATGAGCAGTTCTTC. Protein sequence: CASGDYNEQFF.